This T cell receptor beta chain was obtained from a study of blood T cell repertoires in COVID-19 (TCRdb year 2020). Concerning the study at large: Collaborator samples came from the United States, Italy and Spain and covered acute and convalescent phases of COVID-19. A de-identified subject ID, COVID-19 status, age in years and sex were almost always included in the sample metadata. Samples came from the ongoing ImmuneRACE study (first 160 participants) plus 1,254 subjects from 6 global collaborators. The prospective study material was composed of cDNA or gDNA derived from T cells, B-cell-depleted T cells, or PBMCs. HLA class I and class II types, where available, came from metadata supplied by the sample provider rather than from assay-based typing. The dataset comprised deeply sampled blood TCRbeta repertoires from subjects exposed to, actively infected with, or recovered from COVID-19. The repertoires were made available in a free public database intended to serve as a resource for research on the immune response to SARS-CoV-2. The paper as a whole reports these results and caveats: The quantity of clinical and demographic metadata differed by source and by participant and was supplied without curation.

The immunoSEQ Assay, a bias-controlled multiplex PCR, was used to amplify TCRbeta CDR3 regions from genomic DNA. On the study's bioinformatics: The number of nucleated cells in each sample was estimated from the amplification of reference gene primers within the assay. Sequence reads were collapsed and filtered to measure the absolute abundance of every unique TCRbeta CDR3 rearrangement. For each sample, productive Simpson clonality was calculated by taking the square root of Simpson's diversity index across productive rearrangements. The table comes from immuneACCESS by way of TCRdb, which keeps in-frame sequences with V and J called. Part of the clones is missing from these tables; in studies checked, under half for an unresolved V gene and the rest for unknown reasons. The V and J calls and clone size were taken over from that table, and D and trimming were inferred from the DNA. The sample table holds about 120,000 clones, of which around 89% were seen once. The top ten clonotypes cover 3.5% to 4% of the sample.

In Seattle, one collaborating source enrolled patients while the infection was active and tracked those patients longitudinally over the course of disease. Whole blood was collected in K2EDTA tubes by collaborating institutions according to the institutions' own protocols. For TCRbeta analysis, collaborator samples were shipped as frozen whole blood, as isolated PBMCs, or as DNA extracted from either sample type. The CDR3, cysteine through phenylalanine, is 13 amino acids long. Just the 39-base CDR3 DNA is kept, in frame starting at base 1. CDR1 LGHNA and CDR2 YSLEER are derived from the germline V gene. V is clipped by 1 base and J by 12 bases, and the sequence between their germline boundaries is 13 bases long. As concerns this clone: This clone's antigen is unknown. No qualities accompany the bases; no much larger clone lies one base away.

Sequenced material: peripheral blood. The chain was built from TRBV4-3 and TRBJ2-1; D gene: possibly TRBD2, on 6 matching bases. The TCR was taken from a woman aged 55-70 years with COVID-19, enrolled during active disease. The DNA reads TGCGCCAGCAGCCAAGCAGGAGGGGAAAGGCAGTTCTTC. It is translated as CASSQAGGERQFF.